The present entry profiles one TCR beta chain with its context. Profiling relied on immunoSEQ multiplex PCR, and the TCRdb table lists in-frame clones only, not all of them. The data hold 78,000 or so clones, with roughly 90% observed a single time. This entry belongs to a study of OX40 agonist ivuxolimab in advanced cancers. Overall study: It was ivuxolimab, an agonistic anti-OX40 (CD134) antibody, that patients were treated with. Participants averaged approximately 60 years of age (range about 23 to 80) and were around 80% male. A diagnosis of hepatocellular carcinoma, melanoma, renal cell or head and neck cancer was present in dose-escalation patients.

Blood was sampled at baseline, cycle 4 day 1, and cycle 7 day 1. CDR1 and CDR2 (germline): SGHDT, YYEEEE. Trimming pared 0 bases from V and 1 base from J, leaving 7 bases between. This CDR3 is 14 amino acids long. This chain uses TRBV5-6 with TRBJ1-1; D not certain. The clonotype comes from an adult with an advanced solid tumor such as melanoma, head and neck, liver or kidney cancer. Sequences were derived from CD4+ or CD8+ T cells sorted from blood, sampled in a trial of the OX40 agonist ivuxolimab. Written as DNA, the CDR3 is TGTGCCAGCAGCTTGGCGTCAGAGAACACTGAAGCTTTCTTT. As protein: CASSLASENTEAFF.